These T cell receptor beta chains were read from a single sample in a study of T cells expressing NK-cell markers. TCRdb processed the 5' RACE reads again and assigns one entry to each CDR3 protein, with no DNA. The table lists roughly 150,000 distinct CDR3 sequences. Input material: blood T cells: a sorted CD56 or NKG2C T cell subset, CD4+ or CD8+ T cells, or bulk PBMC T cells (not recorded which). The receptors stem from a woman aged 18 to 75 in good health. Both conserved end residues are part of each CDR3.

J gene	V gene	CDR3 protein
TRBJ2-2	TRBV12-3/TRBV12-4	CASRKGQGEGGELFF
TRBJ2-4	TRBV20-1	CSAREGTKNIQYF
TRBJ2-7	TRBV10-3	CAIKSGGDEQYF
TRBJ1-5	TRBV19	CAWYTQGRSSQPQHF
TRBJ2-7	TRBV6-1	CASSVETGNSYEQYF
TRBJ1-2	TRBV3-1	CASSPSQGASGHTF
TRBJ2-5	TRBV5-1	CASSRDRPPETQYF
TRBJ1-5	TRBV20-1	CSAEDHRGSIIPQHF
TRBJ2-1	TRBV15	CATSKLAGVYNEQFF
TRBJ2-3	TRBV5-1	CASSSGRGSTDTQYF
TRBJ2-2	TRBV6-2/TRBV6-3	CASSYRSSGANTGELFF
TRBJ2-1	TRBV7-2	CASSKGGNEQFF
TRBJ1-6	TRBV14	CASSLLGYNSPLHF
TRBJ1-4	TRBV12-3/TRBV12-4	CASSTQGGRGEKLFF
TRBJ2-3	TRBV24-1	CATSGGGGTDTQYF
TRBJ2-2	TRBV29-1	CSAGQNTGELFF
TRBJ2-1	TRBV5-1	CASSPRTSGGAKNEQFF
TRBJ2-4	TRBV27	CASSLRGDWGKNIQYF
TRBJ2-1	TRBV11-2	CASSLRLAGRGNEQFF
TRBJ2-1	TRBV19	CASSFGTAGSEQFF
TRBJ2-1	TRBV4-2	CASSQEVGTVNEQFF
TRBJ1-2	TRBV29-1	CSVKEVGAGYGYTF
TRBJ1-1	TRBV5-1	CASSLSSLNTEAFF
TRBJ2-3	TRBV29-1	CSVASGQGNTDTQYF
TRBJ1-3	TRBV10-3	CAGRGRDPGNTIYF
TRBJ2-2	TRBV12-3/TRBV12-4	CASSLYSSGELFF
TRBJ1-1	TRBV27	CASSSRVGVFAEAFF
TRBJ1-6	TRBV3-1	CASSQGQHNSNSPLHF
TRBJ2-7	TRBV7-9	CASSSTGVGEQYF
TRBJ1-5	TRBV6-1	CASLTRGQPQHF
TRBJ2-1	TRBV3-1	CASSHLAGLRNEQFF
TRBJ1-2	TRBV4-2	CASSQEGRGEDGYTF
TRBJ2-2	TRBV5-1	CASSLLGQGRTGELFF
TRBJ1-2	TRBV2	CASRSTGPNYGYTF
TRBJ2-5	TRBV29-1	CSAGGSGETQYF
TRBJ1-1	TRBV20-1	CSAIPPTGVTEAFF
TRBJ2-3	TRBV7-9	CASKGRRGGRKDTQYF
TRBJ2-6	TRBV2	CANYKPGRTSGANVLTF
TRBJ2-7	TRBV6-1	CASRGRASKDYEQYF
TRBJ2-1	TRBV3-1	CASQRAGTSYNEQFF